This T cell receptor beta chain was captured in a study of beta chain features in type 1 diabetes. Looking at the study overall: Patient and healthy donor groups were alike in age, gender and cell yields.

In this sample, this clone turned up a few times. Its matching antigen is unknown. Germline assignment: CDR1 LGHNA and CDR2 YSLEER. The CDR3 is 15 amino acids. V lost 1 base and J lost 5; bases outside the gene matches: 5. Whole-study findings and limits: These data did not resolve whether HLA type affects TCRB rearrangement. The naive, central memory and Treg TCRB repertoires looked more alike in patients than they did in healthy donors. The study found fewer insertions and more deletions at VDJ junctions in type 1 diabetes patients.

Reverse transcribing all isolated RNA meant expressed TCRB transcripts were sequenced. Here immunoSEQ multiplex PCR was the method, and the copy in TCRdb shows in-frame clones only, minus some. The sample shows about 320,000 clones, around 13% of them seen only once. The chain employs TRBV4-3 and TRBJ2-5, with 9 positions matching TRBD2. The clonotype comes from a man aged 25-45 years in good health. The sample was central memory CD4+ T cells from blood. CDR3 loop: CASSQAVAGVETQYF. Written as DNA, the CDR3 is TGCGCCAGCAGCCAAGCAGTAGCGGGAGTGGAGACCCAGTACTTC.